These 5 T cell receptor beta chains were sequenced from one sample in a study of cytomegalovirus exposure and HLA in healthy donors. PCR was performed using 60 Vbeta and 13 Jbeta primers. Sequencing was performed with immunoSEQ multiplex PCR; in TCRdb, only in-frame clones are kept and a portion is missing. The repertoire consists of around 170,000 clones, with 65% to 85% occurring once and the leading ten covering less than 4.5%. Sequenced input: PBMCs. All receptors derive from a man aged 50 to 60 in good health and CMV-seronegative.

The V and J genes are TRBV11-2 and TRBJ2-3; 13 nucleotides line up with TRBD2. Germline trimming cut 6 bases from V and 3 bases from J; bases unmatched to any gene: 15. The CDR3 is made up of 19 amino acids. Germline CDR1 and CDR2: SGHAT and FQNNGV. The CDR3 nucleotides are TGTGCCAGCAGTAGTTATCGGACTAGCGGGGGCCTCAGAACAGATACGCAGTATTTT. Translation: CASSSYRTSGGLRTDTQYF.

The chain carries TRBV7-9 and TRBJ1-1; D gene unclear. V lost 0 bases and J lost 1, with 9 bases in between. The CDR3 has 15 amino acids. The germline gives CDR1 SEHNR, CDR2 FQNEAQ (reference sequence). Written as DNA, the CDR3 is TGTGCCAGCAGCTTAGCCGCGGGAGCGAACACTGAAGCTTTCTTT. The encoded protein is CASSLAAGANTEAFF. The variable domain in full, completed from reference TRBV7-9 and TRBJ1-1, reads DTGVSQNPRHKITKRGQNVTFRCDPISEHNRLYWYRQTLGQGPEFLTYFQNEAQLEKSRLLSDRFSAERPKGSFSTLEIQRTEQGDSAMYLCASSLAAGANTEAFFGQGTRLTVV.

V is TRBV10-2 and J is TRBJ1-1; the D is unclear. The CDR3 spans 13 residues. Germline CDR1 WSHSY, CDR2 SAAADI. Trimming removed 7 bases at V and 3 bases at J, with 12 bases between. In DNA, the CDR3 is TGCGCCAGCACCTTTGACACTTACACTGAAGCTTTCTTT. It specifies CASTFDTYTEAFF.

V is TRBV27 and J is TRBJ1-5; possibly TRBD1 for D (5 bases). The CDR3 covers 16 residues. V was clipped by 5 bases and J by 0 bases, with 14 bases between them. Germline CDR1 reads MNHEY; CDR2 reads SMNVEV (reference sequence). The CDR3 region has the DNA TGTGCCAGCAGTCCCTACACAGGTAGTAGCAATCAGCCCCAGCATTTT. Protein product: CASSPYTGSSNQPQHF.

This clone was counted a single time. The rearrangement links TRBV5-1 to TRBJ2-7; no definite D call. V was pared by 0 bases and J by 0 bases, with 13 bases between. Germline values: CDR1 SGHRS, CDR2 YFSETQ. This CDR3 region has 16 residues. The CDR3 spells CASSLDARKPSYEQYF. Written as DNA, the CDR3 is TGCGCCAGCAGCTTGGATGCGCGGAAACCCTCCTACGAGCAGTACTTC.